This T cell receptor (beta chain) was found in a study of T cell responses to AZD1222 COVID-19 vaccine (dated by TCRdb to about 2021). Looking at the study overall: Because spike-specific TCR depth and breadth did not differ between the two schedules, AZD1222 recipients who got a second dose at roughly 4 weeks were pooled with those who got a second dose at roughly 12 weeks. TCR sequencing was performed for 230 to 250 trial participants, of whom around 200 were given two doses of AZD1222 and 26 were given two doses of MenACWY control vaccine. Trial participants were enrolled into age subgroups of 18-55, 56-69 and 70-plus years, which contained roughly 140, 27 and 60 TCR-sequenced participants, respectively. Overall study results and their limits: After two AZD1222 doses, both the breadth and the depth of spike-specific TCRs were significantly higher than at day 0 and than in MenACWY recipients. The whole spike protein was spanned by vaccine-associated CD4 TCRs, and dominant responses were seen in regions 160-218 and 743-854. The 56-69-year group was small, and its depth increase did not reach significance, likely because of low power. Because no day 14 peak-response samples were available, repertoires were characterized only after the peak T cell response. Reportedly, almost half of the unique spike-specific TCRs recognized epitopes lying outside the regions that are mutated in the B.1.351 and B.1.1.7 variants. Participants were mostly white British, with more females than males. The authors suggested clonal diversity may have been underestimated. Only six AZD1222 recipients were SARS-CoV-2 seropositive at baseline, limiting conclusions about previously exposed vaccinees.

This specimen's time point label, per the study, means: baseline before first vaccination. Samples from vaccinated people were obtained from the UK trials COV001 and COV002, which included a single-blind randomized controlled phase 2/3 trial of AZD1222 (ChAdOx1 nCoV-19) in healthy adults. For TCRbeta chain sequencing, PBMC samples from trial participants were taken at day 0 and at day 28 after the second dose. Worth noting for this clone: Which antigen it targets is not known. Base qualities are not at hand, and no much larger clone is one base apart.

The CDR3 spans 14 residues, from the cysteine through the phenylalanine. Only the CDR3 part of the read is kept: 42 bases, read in frame from the first base. CDR1 and CDR2 (SEHNR, FQNEAQ) derive from the germline V gene (reference sequence). The junction shows trimming of 4 bases on V and 5 bases on J, plus 15 bases between the germline ends. The CDR3 regions of human TCRbeta chains were analyzed by immunosequencing. The original methods were these. Repertoire TCRs were matched against a reference library of SARS-CoV-2-specific TCRs generated with the MIRA antigen-specificity platform. Breadth meant the fraction of unique TCRs that were SARS-CoV-2-associated, whereas depth meant the fraction of total T cells that were SARS-CoV-2-associated. Using the MIRA data, each spike-specific TCR was assigned both to the spike region to which the TCR was reactive and to a CD4 or CD8 class. Log10-transformed breadth and depth values were compared by one-way ANOVA with Sidak's multiple comparisons tests. TCRdb holds this immuneACCESS table with in-frame rearrangements only. Some clones are missing; in checked studies, unresolved V genes explain under half, and the rest has no known cause. That table furnishes V, J and clone size, whereas the DNA furnished D and trimming. A total of some 150,000 clones appear in this sample, about 90% of them only once. Of the sample, about 4.6% is held by the ten largest clones.

The chain is assembled from TRBV7-9 and TRBJ2-7; perhaps TRBD2 is the D gene, with 6 bases matching. This specimen was peripheral blood, taken on day 0 of AZD1222 vaccination. This clonotype was sampled from an adult in good health. The CDR3 region reads CASSSGLTPNEQYF. The nucleotide sequence reads TGTGCCAGCAGCTCGGGACTGACCCCCAACGAGCAGTACTTC.